The 10 T cell receptor beta chains presented below share a single source sample, sequenced in a study of blood T cell repertoires in COVID-19. Repertoires were generated with immunoSEQ multiplex PCR, while TCRdb's copy carries only in-frame clones and drops some. The sample holds about 110,000 clones, over 70% seen once. Specimen: peripheral blood. Every receptor here comes from a man aged 50-60 years with acute or convalescent COVID-19.

The CDR3 spells CASSLSGSQAFF. CDR3 nucleotides: TGCGCCAGCAGCTTGTCAGGGTCCCAAGCTTTCTTT. The gene calls are TRBV5-1 and TRBJ1-1; tentative D call: TRBD1 (5 bases). V was clipped by 1 base and J by 9 bases, with 10 bases between them. The CDR3 extends over 12 amino acids. Looked up from germline, CDR1 is SGHRS and CDR2 is YFSETQ.

The chain uses TRBV9 and TRBJ1-2; a weak D match, TRBD1 (6 bases). Germline assignment: CDR1 SGDLS and CDR2 YYNGEE. The CDR3 has 16 residues. V lost 3 bases and J lost 6, with 21 bases in between. The CDR3: CASSAPRTVVFNGYTF. As DNA, the CDR3 is TGTGCCAGCAGCGCCCCCCGGACAGTAGTATTCAATGGCTACACCTTC. Using reference TRBV9 and TRBJ1-2 for the parts outside the CDR3, the full variable domain is DSGVTQTPKHLITATGQRVTLRCSPRSGDLSVYWYQQSLDQGLQFLIQYYNGEERAKGNILERFSAQQFPDLHSELNLSSLELGDSALYFCASSAPRTVVFNGYTFGSGTRLTVV.

The chain joins TRBV28 to TRBJ2-7, with 8 bases that match TRBD1. J was trimmed by 5 bases and V by 3 bases; bases with no gene match: 9. The length of the CDR3 is 15 residues. Germline CDR1 and CDR2: MDHEN and SYDVKM. The CDR3 sequence is CASSFTRTGRNEQYV. The CDR3 nucleotides read TGTGCCAGCAGTTTCACTCGGACAGGGCGTAACGAGCAGTACGTC.

This chain connects TRBV27 to TRBJ2-1; 10 bases agree with TRBD2. Germline loops: CDR1 MNHEY, CDR2 SMNVEV (reference sequence). The CDR3 is 15 amino acids. V trimming: 3 bases; J trimming: 9 bases; junction bases outside the gene matches: 8. The CDR3 DNA is TGTGCCAGCAGTTTTCCCGAGCGGGGGGGCGGTGAGCAGTTCTTC. This sequence encodes CASSFPERGGGEQFF.

The V gene is TRBV2, the J gene TRBJ1-3, with 10 bases identical to TRBD1. Trimming took 7 bases from V and 2 from J; bases not matched to a gene: 5. The CDR3 is made up of 15 amino acids. Germline lookup yields CDR1 SNHLY and CDR2 FYNNEI. The CDR3 region is CASTGTGAAGNTIYF. The CDR3 DNA reads as TGTGCCAGCACTGGGACAGGGGCAGCTGGAAACACCATATATTTT.

V usage is TRBV10-3 and J usage is TRBJ2-3; TRBD2 aligns across 10 bases. This CDR3 spans 15 amino acids. V was clipped by 4 bases and J by 6 bases; unmatched bases: 7. Germline lookup yields CDR1 ENHRY and CDR2 SYGVKD. Here the CDR3 DNA reads TGTGCCATCAGTGCCCAGCGGGGGGGCCGGGATACGCAGTATTTT. Residues: CAISAQRGGRDTQYF.

V gene TRBV13 combines with J gene TRBJ1-1, with a possible D match to TRBD1 (5 bases). Trimming left V 7 bases short and J 3 bases short, with 12 bases between. The CDR3 extends over 13 amino acids. Germline CDR1 PRHDT, CDR2 FYEKMQ (reference sequence). The DNA of the CDR3 is TGTGCCAGCACCCCAGGGTTCGACACTGAAGCTTTCTTT. It translates to CASTPGFDTEAFF.

The chain is built from TRBV19 and TRBJ1-1; possible D gene TRBD1, 6 bases. V shed 5 bases and J shed 0 bases, with 13 bases lying between them. The germline V gene has CDR1 LNHDA and CDR2 SQIVND (reference sequence). This CDR3 region has 15 residues. The CDR3 sequence is CASSRGGQMNTEAFF. CDR3 nucleotides: TGTGCCAGTAGTCGTGGTGGACAGATGAACACTGAAGCTTTCTTT.

CDR3 loop: CASSVVGGKGGQETQYF. Here the CDR3 DNA reads TGTGCCAGCAGCGTAGTCGGGGGGAAAGGGGGCCAAGAGACCCAGTACTTC. The chain combines TRBV9 with TRBJ2-5; D is possibly TRBD2 (7 bases). The CDR3 spans 17 residues. Germline V lookup: CDR1 SGDLS, CDR2 YYNGEE. Trimming removed 0 bases from V and 1 base from J, with 16 bases in between.

This chain uses TRBV12-3 or TRBV12-4 with TRBJ1-2, with D possibly matching TRBD1 (5 bases). V gave up 3 bases and J gave up 6 bases, with 11 bases separating them. This CDR3 has 13 residues. The CDR3 DNA reads as TGTGCCAGCAGTTTGCGGGGGAATCATGGCTACACCTTC. Protein: CASSLRGNHGYTF.